This T cell receptor beta chain is from a study of blood T cell repertoires in COVID-19. In the study overall: Some COVID-19 samples were acute and others convalescent; all came from the United States, Italy and Spain. In each case, the material was cDNA or gDNA derived from T cells, B-cell-depleted T cells, or PBMCs.

Authors' methods: From reference gene primer amplification, estimates of nucleated cell counts were derived. Sequencing was performed with immunoSEQ multiplex PCR; in TCRdb, only in-frame clones are kept and a portion is missing. D and trimming come from the DNA, and the V and J calls and clone size come from that table. The table lists 75,000 to 80,000 clones, 88% of them singletons. The CDR3 loop spans 15 amino acids. The V end was cut by 6 bases, the J end by 3 bases, with 15 bases between. The germline V gene has CDR1 MNHNY and CDR2 SVGAGI (reference sequence). This clonotype was obtained from a human donor in a cohort sampled during active COVID-19. This rearrangement joins TRBV6-6 to TRBJ1-5, with a tentative D call TRBD1 (5 bases). The sequenced sample consisted of peripheral blood. The chain's CDR3 is CASRGGQGNNQPQHF. The DNA of the CDR3 is TGTGCCAGCAGAGGTGGGCAGGGTAACAATCAGCCCCAGCATTTT.